The 22 T cell receptor beta chains below come from one sample, sequenced in a study of T-cell reconstitution after alpha-beta-depleted transplantation in children. Preparation of the TCRbeta library used unique molecular identifiers. TCRdb passed the PCR reads through MiXCR, listing each CDR3 protein once. The sample carries some 400,000 distinct CDR3 sequences, 20% recorded once. Sequencing used PBMCs from the stem cell graft donor, obtained from the stem cell graft. Receptors originate from a human donor who donated a stem cell graft to a child with acute myeloid leukemia.

V usage is TRBV27 and J usage is TRBJ2-1; no clear D gene. The V and J ends lost 6 bases and 5 bases respectively, with 8 bases between them. The CDR3 is made up of 12 amino acids. The germline V gene encodes CDR1 MNHEY and CDR2 SMNVEV (reference sequence). This CDR3 reads CASSSTHNEQFF. The DNA of the CDR3 is TGTGCCAGCAGCTCGACCCACAATGAGCAGTTCTTC.

The chain uses TRBV20-1 and TRBJ2-1; 7 nucleotides align to TRBD2. The CDR3 sequence is 13 residues long. Trimming took 5 bases from V and 2 from J; bases not matched to a gene: 3. Germline values: CDR1 DFQATT, CDR2 SNEGSKA (reference sequence). The CDR3 loop reads CSAGEGTYNEQFF. The CDR3 bases are TGCAGTGCTGGGGAGGGGACCTACAATGAGCAGTTCTTC.

This chain uses TRBV9 with TRBJ2-3; 11 bases map to TRBD2. CDR3 length: 17 residues. The trim removed 0 bases at V and 9 bases at J, leaving 12 bases unmatched. Germline assignment: CDR1 SGDLS and CDR2 YYNGEE. CDR3 DNA sequence: TGTGCCAGCAGCGTAGGCCTCCGACTAGCGGGGCCGGGAACGCAGTATTTT. It specifies CASSVGLRLAGPGTQYF.

The chain is built from TRBV2 and TRBJ1-1; the match to TRBD1 covers 9 bases. Germline CDR1 SNHLY, CDR2 FYNNEI. The junction had 10 bases not matched to a gene; V was cut back by 4 bases and J by 10 bases. The CDR3 extends over 14 amino acids. The CDR3 reads CASSGTQGAPRAFF. For the CDR3, the DNA is TGTGCCAGCAGTGGGACACAGGGGGCGCCCCGAGCTTTCTTT.

This clonotype came up once. The CDR3 DNA reads as TGCGCCAGCAGCTTGGATTACGGATTTGATACGCAGTATTTT. Translating it yields CASSLDYGFDTQYF. The chain joins TRBV5-1 to TRBJ2-3; the D is unclear. Germline V CDR1 and CDR2: SGHRS, YFSETQ. The CDR3 totals 14 residues. Deletions cut 0 bases from V and 6 bases from J, with 11 bases between.

The chain uses TRBV2 and TRBJ2-2, with TRBD2 matching over 8 bases. The CDR3 totals 13 residues. Germline CDR1 SNHLY, CDR2 FYNNEI. V was pared by 5 bases and J by 8 bases, with 4 bases of the junction left unmatched. The CDR3, as DNA: TGTGCCAGCAGTCGACTAGCGTCGGGGGAGCTGTTTTTT. Translation gives CASSRLASGELFF.

The sample holds a few counts of this clonotype. This sequence joins TRBV7-9 and TRBJ2-1; TRBD2 matches at 8 bases. J was trimmed by 9 bases and V by 5 bases; bases with no gene match: 3. The germline gives CDR1 SEHNR, CDR2 FQNEAQ (reference sequence). The CDR3 runs to 12 residues. DNA of the CDR3: TGTGCCAGCAGCAGACTAGCGAGTGAGCAGTTCTTC. Its translation is CASSRLASEQFF.

The chain links TRBV5-1 to TRBJ2-1, with D hard to call. This CDR3 contains 14 residues. The V gene's germline CDR1 is SGHRS and CDR2 YFSETQ. Trimming removed 4 bases at V and 8 bases at J, with 16 bases between. CDR3 coding DNA: TGCGCCAGCAGCCCTGGAGAGGTTACCGATGAGCAGTTCTTC. This encodes CASSPGEVTDEQFF.

This rearrangement joins TRBV27 to TRBJ2-7, with TRBD1 matching over 7 bases. Germline V lookup: CDR1 MNHEY, CDR2 SMNVEV (reference sequence). This CDR3 comprises 16 residues. Trimming took 8 bases from V and 5 from J; bases not matched to a gene: 18. In DNA form, the CDR3 reads TGTGCCAGCTCCGGACAGGCCGCCTTGAAGGATCACGAGCAGTACTTC. Translation: CASSGQAALKDHEQYF.

This clonotype was detected many times. The V and J genes are TRBV4-1 and TRBJ1-3; D not resolved. The CDR3 is 16 amino acids. CDR1 is MGHRA and CDR2 is YSYEKL in the germline V gene. V was clipped by 0 bases and J by 1 base, with 10 bases between them. The CDR3 is CASSQDLFGSGNTIYF. CDR3 bases: TGCGCCAGCAGCCAAGATCTGTTCGGGTCTGGAAACACCATATATTTT.

This clonotype was counted a few times. As DNA, the CDR3 is TGTGCCAGCAGTTTAGGGACTAGCGGGAGTTTGCTCACAGATACGCAGTATTTT. It specifies CASSLGTSGSLLTDTQYF. The chain combines TRBV12-3 or TRBV12-4 with TRBJ2-3; 13 bases match TRBD2. V shed 1 base, J shed 2 bases, and the junction held 6 bases outside the gene matches. This CDR3 is built from 18 residues.

On this clonotype: Germline is not matched at one junction end, which may reflect a read error. The chain recombines TRBV12-3 or TRBV12-4 with TRBJ2-7; 11 bases are shared with TRBD2. The CDR3 sequence is 14 residues long. CDR3 bases: TGTGCCAGCAGTATAGCGGGAGGGCCCGGGGAGCAGTACTTC. This translates into CASSIAGGPGEQYF.

The V call is TRBV28, the J call TRBJ2-5, with D possibly matching TRBD1 (6 bases). CDR3 size: 12 residues. V gave up 5 bases and J gave up 2 bases, with 6 bases separating them. CDR1 is MDHEN and CDR2 is SYDVKM in the germline V gene. CDR3 sequence (DNA): TGTGCCAGCAGTACAGGGCAAGAGACCCAGTACTTC. Translated, it gives CASSTGQETQYF.

This chain joins TRBV20-1 and TRBJ1-3; 7 bases map to TRBD1. This CDR3 has 14 amino acids. J lost 0 bases, V lost 8 bases, and 7 bases had no gene match. The germline V gene has CDR1 DFQATT and CDR2 SNEGSKA (reference sequence). The CDR3 protein is CSCGTVNSGNTIYF. In nucleotides, the CDR3 is TGCAGTTGCGGGACAGTGAACTCTGGAAACACCATATATTTT.

The chain has TRBV29-1 and TRBJ2-7, with D tentatively TRBD2 (5 bases). Germline V gene sequence: CDR1 SQVTM, CDR2 ANQGSEA. CDR3 length equals 13 residues. The V and J ends lost 5 bases and 3 bases respectively, with 14 bases between them. The CDR3 DNA is TGCAGCGTTTCTCGGGGATCCCTCTACGAGCAGTACTTC. It codes for CSVSRGSLYEQYF.

The chain links TRBV11-2 to TRBJ1-2, with TRBD1 matching over 7 bases. V was clipped by 7 bases and J by 7 bases; unmatched bases: 9. CDR1 is SGHAT, CDR2 FQNNGV, per germline. The CDR3 extends over 13 amino acids. The CDR3 DNA follows: TGTGCCAGCACCCGGACAGGTCTATTTGGCTACACCTTC. This sequence encodes CASTRTGLFGYTF. Filled out from reference TRBV11-2 and TRBJ1-2, the complete variable domain reads EAGVAQSPRYKIIEKRQSVAFWCNPISGHATLYWYQQILGQGPKLLIQFQNNGVVDDSQLPKDRFSAERLKGVDSTLKIQPAKLEDSAVYLCASTRTGLFGYTFGSGTRLTVV.

The V gene is TRBV7-9, the J gene TRBJ2-1, with no clear D. Germline CDR1 reads SEHNR; CDR2 reads FQNEAQ (reference sequence). V lost 5 bases to trimming and J lost 7 bases, with 12 bases between them. There are 13 residues in the CDR3. Here the CDR3 reads CASSPTGPNEQFF. In DNA form, the CDR3 reads TGTGCCAGCAGCCCCACCGGGCCGAATGAGCAGTTCTTC.

This clonotype was seen a single time. The V gene is TRBV27, the J gene TRBJ2-1, with D possibly matching TRBD2 (6 bases). V gave up 5 bases and J gave up 2 bases, with 13 bases separating them. CDR3 length: 15 amino acids. Per the germline V gene, CDR1 is MNHEY and CDR2 is SMNVEV (reference sequence). The CDR3 nucleotides are TGTGCCAGCAGTGGGGCGGGACTCACCTACAATGAGCAGTTCTTC. The encoded protein is CASSGAGLTYNEQFF.

This clonotype was found a few times. The V call is TRBV28, the J call TRBJ2-3; D gene unclear. V was shortened by 8 bases and J by 2 bases, with 8 bases between the two germline ends. Per the germline V gene, CDR1 is MDHEN and CDR2 is SYDVKM. The CDR3 is made up of 12 amino acids. The CDR3 region is CASGRSTDTQYF. In nucleotides, the CDR3 is TGTGCCAGCGGGCGTTCCACAGATACGCAGTATTTT.

CDR3: CASSFGTSREQFF. In DNA, the CDR3 is TGTGCCAGCAGCTTTGGGACTAGCCGTGAGCAGTTCTTC. The chain recombines TRBV21-1 with TRBJ2-1; the D call of TRBD2 is as the table states it, not checked on the DNA. TRBV21-1 is recorded as a pseudogene. The CDR3 is made up of 13 amino acids.

The genes are TRBV2 and TRBJ2-1, with a weak D call TRBD2 (5 bases). Trimming shortened V by 3 bases and J by 4 bases, and 13 bases separated the two germline ends. The CDR3 sequence is 15 residues long. Germline loops: CDR1 SNHLY, CDR2 FYNNEI. CDR3 amino acids: CASSEFSGRYNEQFF. The CDR3 DNA reads as TGTGCCAGCAGTGAGTTCTCGGGAAGATACAATGAGCAGTTCTTC.

This clonotype was counted between two and nine times. The V and J genes are TRBV28 and TRBJ2-1; a weak D match, TRBD1 (6 bases). The germline V gene encodes CDR1 MDHEN and CDR2 SYDVKM. The V gene lost 6 bases and the J gene lost 1 base, with 10 bases spanning the gap. This CDR3 contains 14 residues. The CDR3 region has the DNA TGTGCCAGCAGGTTGACAGGTTCCTACAATGAGCAGTTCTTC. Translating gives CASRLTGSYNEQFF.